Below are 21 T cell receptor beta chains sequenced from a single sample in a study of blood T cell repertoires in COVID-19. Some clones are missing from TCRdb's copy, which holds only in-frame ones; the method was immunoSEQ multiplex PCR. The repertoire holds roughly 200,000 clones, with 70% to 90% as singletons. Sequencing was performed on PBMCs or T cells enriched from blood (not recorded which). The receptors stem from a man aged 25 to 45 who had recovered from COVID-19.

In this sample, this clone turned up a few times. The chain's CDR3 is CASSYTGLAGRNIQYF. The CDR3 DNA sequence: TGTGCCAGCAGTTACACCGGACTAGCGGGACGGAACATTCAGTACTTC. The chain joins TRBV6-2 or TRBV6-3 to TRBJ2-4, with 12 bases lining up with TRBD2. CDR1 and CDR2 from the germline V gene are MNHEY and SVGEGT. Trimming took 2 bases from V and 7 from J; bases not matched to a gene: 6. The CDR3 extends over 16 amino acids.

The rearrangement uses TRBV7-8 and TRBJ2-1; TRBD2 agrees at 8 bases. CDR3 length equals 16 residues. CDR1 SGHVS and CDR2 FQNEAQ come from the germline V gene. V lost 5 bases to trimming and J lost 6 bases; unmatched junction nucleotides: 12. CDR3 nucleotides: TGTGCCAGCAGCACCCGGGGTAGCGGGATCGGCAATGAGCAGTTCTTC. It codes for CASSTRGSGIGNEQFF.

The chain has TRBV28 and TRBJ1-1, with D perhaps TRBD1 (6 bases). The length of the CDR3 is 14 residues. Germline CDR1 is MDHEN and CDR2 is SYDVKM. Deletions cut 5 bases from V and 5 bases from J, with 15 bases between. The CDR3 coding sequence is TGTGCCAGCAGTACCCACAGGGACGGGACTGAAGCTTTCTTT. It encodes CASSTHRDGTEAFF.

The rearrangement uses TRBV6-5 and TRBJ2-1, with 7 bases matching TRBD1. The CDR3 is 15 amino acids. Losses at the gene ends were 1 base for V and 6 bases for J; bases not matched to a gene: 6. Germline V gene sequence: CDR1 MNHEY, CDR2 SVGAGI. The CDR3 here is CASSYFGQDLNEQFF. The CDR3 coding sequence is TGTGCCAGCAGTTACTTCGGACAGGACCTCAATGAGCAGTTCTTC.

This clone came up a few times. The V gene is TRBV7-2, the J gene TRBJ1-6; TRBD1 matches 8 bases. V was clipped by 5 bases and J by 6 bases; unmatched bases: 6. Germline V gives CDR1 SGHTA, CDR2 FQGNSA. The CDR3 consists of 15 residues. The CDR3 DNA is TGTGCCAGCAGCAGACAGACAGGGGCTAATTCACCCCTCCACTTT. Translated: CASSRQTGANSPLHF. The full variable domain, its missing parts supplied by reference TRBV7-2 and TRBJ1-6, is GAGVSQSPSNKVTEKGKDVELRCDPISGHTALYWYRQSLGQGLEFLIYFQGNSAPDKSGLPSDRFSAERTGGSVSTLTIQRTQQEDSAVYLCASSRQTGANSPLHFGNGTRLTVT.

The chain joins TRBV5-1 to TRBJ1-2, with D perhaps matching TRBD1 (5 bases). The length of the CDR3 is 14 residues. V was clipped by 0 bases and J by 7 bases, with 13 bases between them. Germline-derived CDR1 and CDR2 are SGHRS and YFSETQ. CDR3 protein: CASSLGLGLGGYTF. The CDR3 region has the DNA TGCGCCAGCAGCTTGGGTCTGGGGCTGGGTGGCTACACCTTC.

The rearrangement joins TRBV12-1 to TRBJ2-7; TRBD1 was called by the table and not checked on the DNA. TRBV12-1 is marked as a pseudogene. This CDR3 is 15 amino acids long. The CDR3 spells CASSFIDRYAYEQYF. The DNA of the CDR3 is TGTGCCAGCAGCTTTATTGACAGGTATGCCTACGAGCAGTACTTC.

V usage is TRBV18 and J usage is TRBJ2-2, with D unresolved. Between the trimmed V and J ends, which lost 4 bases and 6 bases, there was a span of 9 bases. In germline, CDR1 is KGHSH, CDR2 LQKENI. This CDR3 comprises 13 residues. Here the CDR3 reads CASSRAPPGELFF. The DNA for the CDR3 is TGTGCCAGCTCACGAGCCCCCCCCGGGGAGCTGTTTTTT.

CDR3 in amino acids: CASSRYSHSGTDTDTQYF. In DNA, the CDR3 is TGTGCCAGCAGTCGATACAGCCATAGCGGGACGGACACAGATACGCAGTATTTT. V usage is TRBV6-6 and J usage is TRBJ2-3, with TRBD2 identical over 8 bases. The germline gives CDR1 MNHNY, CDR2 SVGAGI (reference sequence). CDR3 length: 18 residues. Trimming removed 5 bases from V and 2 bases from J; junction bases left unmatched: 15.

The chain employs TRBV6-2 or TRBV6-3 and TRBJ2-1, with 10 positions matching TRBD2. The CDR3 covers 16 residues. The germline V gene encodes CDR1 MNHEY and CDR2 SVGEGT. Trimming took 4 bases from V and 4 from J; bases not matched to a gene: 7. In nucleotides, the CDR3 is TGTGCCAGCAGTTCCACAGCGGGGGGGACTTACAATGAGCAGTTCTTC. It translates to CASSSTAGGTYNEQFF.

The chain combines TRBV28 with TRBJ2-7, with a possible D match to TRBD2 (5 bases). CDR1 and CDR2 from the germline V gene are MDHEN and SYDVKM. V shed 2 bases and J shed 3 bases, with 17 bases lying between them. This CDR3 is built from 16 residues. The CDR3 protein is CASSLNRWGVRYEQYF. For the CDR3, the DNA is TGTGCCAGCAGTTTAAATCGGTGGGGAGTCCGCTACGAGCAGTACTTC.

The J gene is TRBJ2-1, the V gene TRBV10-2; 10 nucleotides agree with TRBD1. Trimming took 4 bases from V and 6 from J; bases not matched to a gene: 6. The CDR3 is made up of 15 amino acids. The germline V gene encodes CDR1 WSHSY and CDR2 SAAADI. The CDR3 spells CASSGVGTGANEQFF. CDR3 nucleotide sequence: TGCGCCAGCAGTGGGGTCGGGACAGGGGCCAATGAGCAGTTCTTC.

The gene calls are TRBV28 and TRBJ2-4, with D perhaps matching TRBD1 (6 bases). V shed 3 bases and J shed 9 bases, with 12 bases lying between them. Germline V CDR1 and CDR2: MDHEN, SYDVKM. CDR3 length equals 13 residues. CDR3 coding DNA: TGTGCCAGCAGTTTCGAGGGGGTAGGCATTCAGTACTTC. Its translation: CASSFEGVGIQYF.

V gene TRBV9 combines with J gene TRBJ2-3; a possible D gene is TRBD2 (6 bases). Trimming left V 0 bases short and J 3 bases short, with 14 bases between. The CDR3 loop spans 16 amino acids. Germline CDR1 SGDLS, CDR2 YYNGEE. In DNA form, the CDR3 reads TGTGCCAGCAGCGTAGCGGGAGCGAGGTTAACAGATACGCAGTATTTT. This gives the protein CASSVAGARLTDTQYF.

The chain has TRBV18 and TRBJ1-4, with a possible D match to TRBD1 (5 bases). The germline CDR1 and CDR2 sequences are KGHSH and LQKENI. This CDR3 is 14 amino acids long. Trimming removed 5 bases from V and 6 bases from J, with 13 bases in between. CDR3 region: CASSTKGIYEKLFF. The CDR3 nucleotides are TGTGCCAGCTCAACCAAGGGGATCTATGAAAAACTGTTTTTT.

V and J are TRBV24-1 and TRBJ2-2; a weak D match, TRBD1 (6 bases). Trimming pared 3 bases from V and 4 bases from J, leaving 17 bases between. The CDR3 consists of 17 residues. CDR1 and CDR2 from the germline V gene are KGHDR and SFDVKD. CDR3 in DNA: TGTGCCACCAGTGATACCGACAGGCCCCGGGCCACCGGGGAGCTGTTTTTT. Its protein product is CATSDTDRPRATGELFF.

This chain links TRBV3-1 (or the pseudogene TRBV3-2) with TRBJ2-5, with TRBD2 identical over 9 bases. Germline V CDR1 and CDR2: LGHDT, YNNKEL (reference sequence). J gave up 2 bases and V 1 base, and 8 bases lay outside the gene matches. The CDR3 consists of 17 residues. The CDR3: CASSQALRLAAQETQYF. As DNA, the CDR3 is TGTGCCAGCAGCCAAGCCCTAAGACTAGCGGCACAAGAGACCCAGTACTTC.

The chain has TRBV5-6 and TRBJ1-6; possibly TRBD1 for D (6 bases). Germline lookup yields CDR1 SGHDT and CDR2 YYEEEE. V was trimmed by 2 bases and J by 6 bases, leaving 9 bases between them. This CDR3 is 14 amino acids long. CDR3 coding DNA: TGTGCCAGCAGCTTTATGGGGGCTAATTCACCCCTCCACTTT. Translated: CASSFMGANSPLHF.

The chain joins TRBV28 to TRBJ2-3, with TRBD2 as a possible D gene (5 bases). The V end was cut by 6 bases, the J end by 3 bases, with 10 bases between. CDR3 length equals 13 residues. The germline CDR1 and CDR2 sequences are MDHEN and SYDVKM. CDR3 DNA sequence: TGTGCCAGCAGACTAGGGAGTACAGATACGCAGTATTTT. Protein: CASRLGSTDTQYF.

The genes are TRBV5-1 and TRBJ2-3; D call uncertain. The CDR3 sequence is 14 residues long. Germline values: CDR1 SGHRS, CDR2 YFSETQ. Trimming removed 5 bases from V and 1 base from J, with 11 bases in between. In nucleotides, the CDR3 is TGCGCCAGCAGACCAACGCCGGGCACAGATACGCAGTATTTT. Translation gives CASRPTPGTDTQYF. The full variable domain, with the rest looked up from reference TRBV5-1 and TRBJ2-3, is KAGVTQTPRYLIKTRGQQVTLSCSPISGHRSVSWYQQTPGQGLQFLFEYFSETQRNKGNFPGRFSGRQFSNSRSEMNVSTLELGDSALYLCASRPTPGTDTQYFGPGTRLTVL.

This chain connects TRBV21-1 to TRBJ2-6; TRBD1, the table's D call, was not compared with the DNA. TRBV21-1 is designated a pseudogene. The CDR3 extends over 21 amino acids. CDR3 DNA sequence: TGTGCCAGCAGCAAAGCGCGGATCGACAGGGGGCCTCTCTCTGGGGCCAACGTCCTGACTTTC. This gives the protein CASSKARIDRGPLSGANVLTF.